These 20 T cell receptor beta chains share one sample of origin, sequenced in a study of vaccination effects on CD4 cells after COVID-19 (dated by TCRdb to between 2022 and 2023). After more than 9 days of culture, CD4+ T cells were isolated with the EasySep CD4+ T cell isolation kit. The method behind the library was the immunoSEQ multiplex PCR assay. TCRdb limited this immuneACCESS table to in-frame rearrangements with V and J called. A share of clones is missing; checked studies link under half to unresolved V genes, and the rest is unexplained. The table for this sample lists almost 40,000 clones; over 80% of them were counted only once. Jointly, the top ten make up about 2.8% of the sample. For these TCRs, the target antigens are not known. Sequenced here: CD4+ T cells from PBMCs cultured without peptide, sampled before COVID-19 vaccination. These receptors were obtained from a human donor who received a COVID-19 vaccine.

Here the CDR3 DNA reads TGCGCCAGCAGCCAAGCCGAGGGGCAGGGAGAGCAGTACGTC. This translates into CASSQAEGQGEQYV. This chain links TRBV4-3 with TRBJ2-7; D could derive from TRBD1 or TRBD2 (5 bases each). Germline CDR1 and CDR2: LGHNA and YSLEER. The CDR3 runs to 14 residues. V lost 1 base to trimming and J lost 7 bases, with 14 bases between them.

The V and J genes are TRBV18 and TRBJ1-1; D remains ambiguous. This CDR3 has 14 residues. The germline CDR1 and CDR2 sequences are KGHSH and LQKENI. V dropped 1 base and J dropped 1 base, with 7 bases sitting between them. CDR3 DNA: TGTGCCAGCTCACCACAGGGTCGGAACACTGAAGCTTTCTTT. It encodes CASSPQGRNTEAFF.

J is TRBJ2-5 and V is TRBV6-5; D possibly corresponds to TRBD2 (7 bases). Between the trimmed V and J ends, which lost 6 bases and 5 bases, there was a span of 16 bases. The CDR3 totals 14 residues. Germline CDR1 is MNHEY and CDR2 is SVGAGI. As DNA, the CDR3 is TGTGCCAGCAGGAATTCGGGGGGCTGGGAGACCCAGTACTTC. It encodes CASRNSGGWETQYF.

This clone was counted once. This rearrangement joins TRBV28 to TRBJ2-6; D call uncertain. Germline V lookup: CDR1 MDHEN, CDR2 SYDVKM. The CDR3 is made up of 19 amino acids. V was clipped by 1 base and J by 0 bases, with 16 bases between them. This chain's CDR3 is CASSLFGAFLDSGANVLTF. CDR3 DNA: TGTGCCAGCAGTTTATTCGGCGCCTTCCTGGACTCTGGGGCCAACGTCCTGACTTTC.

J is TRBJ1-2 and V is TRBV19, with D possibly matching TRBD1 (6 bases). Deletions cut 2 bases from V and 7 bases from J, with 11 bases between. Per the germline V gene, CDR1 is LNHDA and CDR2 is SQIVND (reference sequence). The CDR3 totals 13 residues. DNA of the CDR3: TGTGCCAGTAGTATAACAGGGCGCGTTGGCTACACCTTC. The encoded protein is CASSITGRVGYTF.

This clone is a singleton in its sample. The rearrangement joins TRBV10-3 to TRBJ2-7; 9 bases match TRBD1. Germline assignment: CDR1 ENHRY and CDR2 SYGVKD. CDR3 length equals 14 residues. V gave up 2 bases and J gave up 7 bases; unmatched junction bases: 6. Here the CDR3 DNA reads TGTGCCATCAGTGAGAGAGGACAGGGGAAAGAGCAGTACGTC. Translation gives CAISERGQGKEQYV.

The V and J genes are TRBV10-1 and TRBJ1-6; D not resolved. CDR1 WNHNN and CDR2 SYGVQD come from the germline V gene (reference sequence). With 3 bases removed from V and 11 bases from J, the gap between germline ends came to 8 bases. There are 12 residues in the CDR3. This chain's CDR3 is CASSESNAPLHF. The CDR3 DNA reads TGCGCCAGCAGTGAATCGAACGCACCCCTCCACTTT.

The V gene is TRBV27, the J gene TRBJ1-2; 10 positions match TRBD1. Trimming at V came to 6 bases and at J to 3 bases, leaving 4 bases not matched to a gene. The germline CDR1 and CDR2 sequences are MNHEY and SMNVEV (reference sequence). The CDR3 contains 14 residues. The CDR3 sequence: CASRGQGVDYGYTF. For the CDR3, the DNA is TGTGCCAGCAGAGGACAGGGGGTGGACTATGGCTACACCTTC.

J is TRBJ2-7 and V is TRBV30; D could derive from TRBD1 or TRBD2 (5 bases each). Trimming cost V 0 bases and J 3 bases, with 9 bases left between them. CDR3 size: 13 residues. Germline CDR1 GTSNPN, CDR2 SVGIG (reference sequence). The CDR3 protein is CAWSVGAFYEQYV. The CDR3 DNA sequence: TGTGCCTGGAGTGTCGGGGCCTTCTACGAGCAGTACGTC.

V is TRBV7-9 and J is TRBJ1-2, with D maybe TRBD1 (5 bases). V was pared by 3 bases and J by 8 bases, with 13 bases between. This CDR3 region has 13 residues. Germline CDR1 SEHNR, CDR2 FQNEAQ (reference sequence). CDR3: CASSFPGPGGYTF. CDR3 coding DNA: TGTGCCAGCAGCTTCCCGGGGCCGGGGGGCTACACCTTC. The entire variable domain, with the rest obtained from reference TRBV7-9 and TRBJ1-2, is as follows: DTGVSQNPRHKITKRGQNVTFRCDPISEHNRLYWYRQTLGQGPEFLTYFQNEAQLEKSRLLSDRFSAERPKGSFSTLEIQRTEQGDSAMYLCASSFPGPGGYTFGSGTRLTVV.

The chain recombines TRBV6-5 with TRBJ1-6; the D is unclear. V lost 2 bases, J lost 10 bases, and 18 bases lay in between. Germline-derived CDR1 and CDR2 are MNHEY and SVGAGI. The CDR3 length is 16 residues. CDR3 sequence reads: CASSYDSPGVRSPLHF. The CDR3 DNA follows: TGTGCCAGCAGTTACGATTCTCCCGGGGTAAGGTCACCCCTCCACTTT.

In its sample, this clone was seen once. This rearrangement joins TRBV20-1 to TRBJ1-1, with D tentatively TRBD1 (6 bases). V lost 3 bases, J lost 0 bases, and 11 bases lay in between. This CDR3 has 14 residues. Per the germline V gene, CDR1 is DFQATT and CDR2 is SNEGSKA (reference sequence). This CDR3 reads CSASVRGLNTEAFF. For the CDR3, the DNA is TGCAGTGCTAGTGTCCGGGGGCTGAACACTGAAGCTTTCTTT.

This chain joins TRBV3-1 (or the pseudogene TRBV3-2) and TRBJ2-1; D gene unclear. This CDR3 contains 12 residues. Germline assignment: CDR1 LGHDT and CDR2 YNNKEL (reference sequence). The V and J ends lost 1 base and 11 bases respectively, with 9 bases between them. The CDR3 nucleotides are TGTGCCAGCAGCCAAGCGACGAACCAGCAGTTCTTC. This codes for CASSQATNQQFF.

The chain is built from TRBV10-3 and TRBJ1-6; no clear D gene. The CDR3 sequence is 16 residues long. V gave up 2 bases and J gave up 0 bases, with 8 bases separating them. CDR1 and CDR2 from the germline V gene are ENHRY and SYGVKD. CDR3 sequence: CAISETGSSYNSPLHF. CDR3 DNA: TGTGCCATCAGTGAGACCGGGAGCTCCTATAATTCACCCCTCCACTTT.

The chain is built from TRBV2 and TRBJ2-6; 7 positions agree with TRBD1. Looked up from germline, CDR1 is SNHLY and CDR2 is FYNNEI. The CDR3 length is 15 residues. The V segment lost 7 bases and the J segment 1 base; nucleotides outside the gene matches: 4. The CDR3 loop reads CASTPDRSGANVLTF. Written as DNA, the CDR3 is TGTGCCAGCACTCCGGACAGGTCTGGGGCCAACGTCCTGACTTTC.

CDR3 amino acids: CATSDPTSGSYNEQFF. The CDR3 DNA sequence: TGTGCCACCAGTGACCCAACTAGTGGCTCCTACAATGAGCAGTTCTTC. The V gene is TRBV24-1, the J gene TRBJ2-1; perhaps TRBD2 as D (5 bases). The ends were cut back, 4 bases at V and 0 bases at J, with 12 bases in the middle. In germline, CDR1 is KGHDR, CDR2 SFDVKD. This CDR3 contains 16 residues.

The chain carries TRBV29-1 and TRBJ2-3, with TRBD1 matching 7 bases. The CDR3 is made up of 14 amino acids. The trim removed 6 bases at V and 1 base at J, leaving 7 bases unmatched. Per germline, CDR1 SQVTM and CDR2 ANQGSEA. CDR3 nucleotide sequence: TGCAGCGTCCCCGACAGGGTGCGCACAGATACGCAGTATTTT. It yields the protein CSVPDRVRTDTQYF.

The V gene is TRBV6-5, the J gene TRBJ1-2; D is uncertain. This CDR3 spans 13 amino acids. V was pared by 5 bases and J by 3 bases, with 10 bases between. The germline V gene encodes CDR1 MNHEY and CDR2 SVGAGI. In DNA form, the CDR3 reads TGTGCCAGCAGTCCCCCGGGCCACTATGGCTACACCTTC. It encodes CASSPPGHYGYTF.

The chain employs TRBV19 and TRBJ1-5, with D unclear. The germline V and J ends were trimmed by 7 bases and 5 bases, with 9 bases remaining between them. This CDR3 spans 12 amino acids. CDR1 LNHDA and CDR2 SQIVND come from the germline V gene (reference sequence). CDR3: CASNDGDQPQHF. The CDR3 bases are TGTGCCAGTAACGATGGGGATCAGCCCCAGCATTTT.

This clone occurred a few times. The genes are TRBV7-2 and TRBJ2-1; 9 bases agree with TRBD1. Looked up from germline, CDR1 is SGHTA and CDR2 is FQGNSA. The CDR3 consists of 16 residues. Trimming took 6 bases from V and 2 from J; bases not matched to a gene: 8. CDR3 sequence reads: CASRSNRDRAYNEQFF. The DNA for the CDR3 is TGTGCCAGCAGATCAAACCGGGACAGGGCCTACAATGAGCAGTTCTTC.